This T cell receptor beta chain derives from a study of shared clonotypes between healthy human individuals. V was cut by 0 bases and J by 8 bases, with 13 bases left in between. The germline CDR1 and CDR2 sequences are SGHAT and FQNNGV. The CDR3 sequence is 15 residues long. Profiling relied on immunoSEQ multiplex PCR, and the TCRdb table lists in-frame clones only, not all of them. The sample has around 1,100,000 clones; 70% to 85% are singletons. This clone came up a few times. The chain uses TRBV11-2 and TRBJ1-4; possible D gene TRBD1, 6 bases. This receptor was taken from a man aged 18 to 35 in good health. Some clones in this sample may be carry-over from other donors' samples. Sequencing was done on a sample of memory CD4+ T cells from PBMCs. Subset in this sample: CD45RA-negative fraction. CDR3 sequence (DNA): TGTGCCAGCAGCTTAGAGGGGGGCCGAGGAGAAAAACTGTTTTTT. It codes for CASSLEGGRGEKLFF. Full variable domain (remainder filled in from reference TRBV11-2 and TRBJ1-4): EAGVAQSPRYKIIEKRQSVAFWCNPISGHATLYWYQQILGQGPKLLIQFQNNGVVDDSQLPKDRFSAERLKGVDSTLKIQPAKLEDSAVYLCASSLEGGRGEKLFFGSGTQLSVL.